This passage covers 5 T cell receptor beta chains from one sample sequenced in a study of blood T cell repertoires in COVID-19. TCRdb's copy holds only in-frame clones and misses some; the assay was immunoSEQ multiplex PCR. This sample has 200,000 to 250,000 clones, with 86% found just once. Material for sequencing was peripheral blood. These receptor sequences come from a woman aged 45 to 65 with COVID-19, enrolled during active disease.

The V gene is TRBV2, the J gene TRBJ1-6, with D maybe TRBD1 (6 bases). The length of the CDR3 is 18 residues. Trimming removed 2 bases at V and 0 bases at J, with 14 bases between. Germline V gene data show CDR1 as SNHLY and CDR2 as FYNNEI. The CDR3 region is CASSERGGVSSYNSPLHF. The CDR3 DNA reads as TGTGCCAGCAGTGAAAGGGGGGGGGTAAGCTCCTATAATTCACCCCTCCACTTT.

This rearrangement joins TRBV6-5 to TRBJ1-5, with TRBD1 as a possible D gene (6 bases). Germline V lookup: CDR1 MNHEY, CDR2 SVGAGI. This CDR3 has 12 amino acids. V lost 7 bases and J 6 bases, leaving 10 bases between the germline ends. CDR3 bases: TGTGCCAGCAAGGGGGGGGGTCAGCCCCAGCATTTT. It codes for CASKGGGQPQHF.

The chain carries TRBV11-3 and TRBJ1-1, with D possibly TRBD1 on 6 matching bases. This CDR3 comprises 15 residues. Looked up from germline, CDR1 is SGHNT and CDR2 is YENEEA. V dropped 0 bases and J dropped 9 bases, with 17 bases sitting between them. The CDR3 nucleotides read TGTGCCAGCAGCTTAGATCAGTTCGGGGGGCGGAAAGCTTTCTTT. It encodes CASSLDQFGGRKAFF.

J is TRBJ1-3 and V is TRBV6-6, with D unresolved. V lost 0 bases and J 1 base, leaving 7 bases between the germline ends. Germline CDR1 reads MNHNY; CDR2 reads SVGAGI (reference sequence). This CDR3 region has 15 residues. The CDR3 DNA reads TGTGCCAGCAGTTACTCGAGCATATCTGGAAACACCATATATTTT. As protein: CASSYSSISGNTIYF.

This clone has a single count. The chain is built from TRBV7-9 and TRBJ1-6, with 9 nucleotides matching TRBD1. J was trimmed by 5 bases and V by 4 bases; bases with no gene match: 3. This CDR3 has 15 amino acids. The germline CDR1 and CDR2 sequences are SEHNR and FQNEAQ (reference sequence). CDR3 DNA: TGTGCCAGCAGCTCTACAGGGGGCCATAATTCACCCCTCCACTTT. This gives the protein CASSSTGGHNSPLHF.